This TCR beta chain was obtained from a study of blood T cells in healthy people across ages (dated by TCRdb to between 2015 and 2016). Regarding the complete study: In model experiments, template switching captured roughly one uniquely barcoded TCR beta cDNA molecule for every two T cells. Age-related changes in TCR beta repertoire diversity were measured in the study by deep sequencing normalized with unique cDNA molecular identifiers. The donors were divided into four age groups: young (average around 17 years), middle-aged (approximately 39), aged (approximately 64) and long-lived (around 87). The study analyzed two additional independent replicas of 1 million unique cDNA reads from the same blood draw for two donors, one aged 18 to 29 and one aged 80 or older.

The roughly 39 donors, aged about 6 to 100 years, were systemically healthy Caucasian individuals from Russia. Each donor gave ten milliliters of peripheral blood, collected into EDTA-treated Vacutainer tubes. PBMCs were isolated by Ficoll-Paque density-gradient centrifugation, with at least 6.5 million obtained per sample. Trizol reagent was used to extract total RNA from PBMCs, with at least 6 micrograms per sample. For every donor, flow cytometry on a PBMC aliquot measured the percentage of naive CD45RAhigh/CD27high T cells. Libraries were built with 5' RACE. Sequencer: Illumina HiSeq 2500. A second PCR of about 6 to 12 cycles was performed with a sample-barcoded 5' primer and a J-beta primer mix. Each TCR beta cDNA molecule received a unique molecular identifier from a template-switch 5' adaptor carrying 12 random nucleotides. Each sample yielded at least 2.5 million CDR3-containing paired-end reads. The Mint cDNA synthesis kit, primed by a TRBC-specific oligonucleotide, was used to synthesize first-strand cDNA from all RNA. Following uracil-DNA glycosylase treatment, a first 18-cycle PCR with universal primers M1SS and BC2_uni_R was performed on all cDNA. In the authors' own workflow: Normalization of each sample was performed by random selection of 1 million high-quality reads, each carrying a distinct molecular identifier. Reads sharing molecular identifiers were discarded rather than binned into consensus sequences. MiTCR, with a Q25 quality threshold and the strictest error-elimination algorithm, was used for CDR3 identification, clonotype clustering and error correction. A nonparametric unseen species model with Euler transformation was used to estimate a lower bound on total TCR beta diversity. TCRdb took the public reads, trimmed them with fastp at Q25, ran MiXCR for clone calling and kept in-frame beta chains. Entries are consolidated by CDR3 protein sequence, retaining the most common genes and DNA. The V and J calls here are based on TCRdb, not the publication. The sample data list 750,000 to 1,000,000 distinct CDR3 sequences, and about 27% of these were observed just once. The top ten hold roughly a tenth of the sample.

General findings and caveats noted by the study authors: Estimates of total diversity from one million sequenced T cells were regarded as lower bounds and underestimates. There was a strong correlation between observed TCR beta diversity and the percentage of naive T cells measured by flow cytometry. Compared with the aged group, the long-lived group had more naive CD4+ T cells, fewer expanded clones and increased TCR diversity, suggesting age selection. Observed TCR beta diversity per million T cells fell roughly linearly with age, and a significant reduction was already apparent by age roughly 40. Conclusive comparison of naive and antigen-experienced compartments was prevented by the profiling of bulk unsorted PBMCs. Because donor CMV infection status was unknown, age-related changes in expanded clonotypes were potentially confounded.

Concerning this clonotype itself: Its antigen specificity is not known. A single base separates this from a much larger clone, so it may be a read error.

Measured from the cysteine to the phenylalanine, the CDR3 is 16 residues long. Only the CDR3 portion is preserved as DNA: 48 bases, with reading frame beginning at the first base. From a lookup of the germline V gene (reference sequence), CDR1 and CDR2 are DFQATT and SNEGSKA. These data also formed part of another study, on T cells of mothers and their children. That second publication adds: The donors were nine systemically healthy Caucasian individuals, made up of three mothers and their six children. cDNA synthesis used all of the extracted RNA, with around 1.5 ug of RNA in each 15 ul reaction. In the second PCR, the M1S primer added sample barcodes and 2-4 random nucleotides. Over 8.5 million TCR beta CDR3 reads were obtained for each mother, and 2.5 million to 3 million reads were obtained for each child. Thymic selection shapes the output of TCR recombination in a similar way in related and unrelated pairs, and inherited differences have a minor effect. Normalized repertoire overlap in related mother-child pairs was always slightly higher than in unrelated mother-child pairs, but the difference was never significant. Persistent microchimeric T cell clones were not detected, at a sensitivity of around 99 clones per million clonotypes. To look for features that set related mother-child pairs apart from unrelated individuals, the researchers ran deep NGS to compare the TCR beta repertoires of mothers and children. On average, the children were approximately 11 +/- 4 years old, while the mothers were about 40 +/- 4 years old. After adapter ligation was performed with NEBNext reagents, the libraries were sequenced on an Illumina HiSeq 2000 with 100+100 nt paired-end reads. To prevent cross-contamination, the mother and child libraries were prepared one month apart and sequenced in separate runs. For each donor, somewhere between 500,000 and 2,000,000 distinct TCR beta clonotypes were identified. Naive TCR beta clonotypes were estimated from low-frequency clonotypes matched to each donor's FACS-determined naive share, without sorting.

Recombination joined TRBV20-1 with TRBJ2-7; the D gene is possibly TRBD1, with 6 bases matching. The TCR was taken from a woman aged 40 to 49 in good health. Material for sequencing was blood. The CDR3 protein sequence reads: CSARELGTRGSYERYF. The nucleotide sequence reads as follows: TGCAGTGCTAGAGAGCTTGGGACAAGGGGCTCCTACGAGCGGTACTTC.